This TCR beta chain was identified during a study of cytomegalovirus exposure and HLA in healthy donors. Overall study context: Later analysis reported that the 130 or so validation repertoires shared the platform of the roughly 630 first-cohort repertoires.

Study-level findings and limits: Through in vitro validation, a few CMV-associated chains were shown to be specific for CMV antigens.

Comments on this clone: The antigen is undetermined.

The donors were in the roughly 130-subject validation cohort, distinct from the approximately 610-subject first cohort. With 4 bases removed from V and 0 bases from J, the gap between germline ends came to 11 bases. This CDR3 is built from 14 residues. In germline, CDR1 is SQVTM, CDR2 ANQGSEA. The table came from immunoSEQ multiplex PCR; TCRdb's copy has only in-frame clones and leaves some out. Counted here are about 240,000 clones, about 86% occurring once; the ten biggest clones make up roughly 2.5%. This receptor was identified in a man aged 18 to 29 in good health and CMV-seronegative. Sequencing input: PBMCs. This chain joins TRBV29-1 and TRBJ2-3; the D is unclear. CDR3 protein: CSVVGIQSTDTQYF. The CDR3 nucleotides are TGCAGCGTTGTAGGAATACAGAGCACAGATACGCAGTATTTT.